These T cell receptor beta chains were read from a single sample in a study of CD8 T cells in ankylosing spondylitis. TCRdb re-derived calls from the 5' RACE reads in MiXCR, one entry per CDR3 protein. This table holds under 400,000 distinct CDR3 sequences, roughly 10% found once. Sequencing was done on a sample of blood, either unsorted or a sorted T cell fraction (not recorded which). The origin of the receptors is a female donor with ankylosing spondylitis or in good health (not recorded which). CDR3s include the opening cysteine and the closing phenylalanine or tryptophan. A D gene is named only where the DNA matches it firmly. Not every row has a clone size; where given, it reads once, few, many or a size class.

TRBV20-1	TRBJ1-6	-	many	TGCAGTGCCTGGGACGGCGTGAGTTCACCCCTCCACTTT	CSAWDGVSSPLHF
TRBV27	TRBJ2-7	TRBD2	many	TGTGCCAGCAGTTTATCGCTAGCGGTAAGCTCGTACGAGCAGTACTTC	CASSLSLAVSSYEQYF
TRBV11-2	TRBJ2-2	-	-	TGTGCCAGCAGCCCCACGGAGCGCGCCACGGAGCTGTTTTTT	CASSPTERATELFF
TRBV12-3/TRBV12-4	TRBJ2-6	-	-	TGTGCCAGCAGACCGGGACGGACCTTCTCTGGGGCCAACGTCCTGACTTTC	CASRPGRTFSGANVLTF
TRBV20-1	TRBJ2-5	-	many	TGCAGTGCTAGTGATAGGGTACAAGAGACCCAGTACTTC	CSASDRVQETQYF
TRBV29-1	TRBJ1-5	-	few	TGCAGCGTTGTTTTCGATCATAGCAATCAGCCCCAGCATTTT	CSVVFDHSNQPQHF
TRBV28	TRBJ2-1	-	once	TGTGCCAGCAGTTACGACCCCTCCAATGAGCAGTTCTTC	CASSYDPSNEQFF
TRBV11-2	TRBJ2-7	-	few	TGTGCCAGCAGCTTATATCATAGGACAGACTACGAGCAGTACTTC	CASSLYHRTDYEQYF
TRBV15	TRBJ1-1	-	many	TGTGCCACCAGCAGTACCGGGGGAAACACTGAAGCTTTCTTT	CATSSTGGNTEAFF
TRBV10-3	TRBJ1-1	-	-	TGTGCCATCAGTGATAATGGAGCGGTGGACACTGAAGCTTTCTTT	CAISDNGAVDTEAFF
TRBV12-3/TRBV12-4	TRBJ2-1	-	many	TGTGCCAGCAGTTTCGAGGGTCCCACCTACAATGAGCAGTTCTTC	CASSFEGPTYNEQFF
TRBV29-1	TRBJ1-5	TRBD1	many	TGCAGCGTAAAGGGACAGGATAGCAATCAGCCCCAGCATTTT	CSVKGQDSNQPQHF
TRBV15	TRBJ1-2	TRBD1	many	TGTGCCACCAGCAGAGATCAATTAACAGGGGCCGGCTACACCTTC	CATSRDQLTGAGYTF
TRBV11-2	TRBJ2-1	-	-	TGTGCCAGCAACCCGGCAGGGGACAATGAGCAGTTCTTC	CASNPAGDNEQFF
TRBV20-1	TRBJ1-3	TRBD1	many	TGCAGTGCTGGGAACCGGGACAGCCTCTCTGGAAACACCATATATTTT	CSAGNRDSLSGNTIYF
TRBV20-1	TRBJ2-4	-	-	TGCAGTGCTATTCTCATGCCCAGCGTAAACATTCAGTACTTC	CSAILMPSVNIQYF
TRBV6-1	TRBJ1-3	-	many	TGTGCCAGCAGTCCCCGGGACGGGCACTCTGGAAACACCATATATTTT	CASSPRDGHSGNTIYF
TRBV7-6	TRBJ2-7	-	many	TGTGCCAGCAGCTTAGGGTCCCCCTACGAGCAGTACTTC	CASSLGSPYEQYF
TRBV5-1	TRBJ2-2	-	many	TGCGCCAGCAGCGATAAACAGGGTACCGGGGAGCTGTTTTTT	CASSDKQGTGELFF
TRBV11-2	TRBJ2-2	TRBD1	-	TGTGCCGGTTTGGACAGGGGGGCTGCTCGCGCGAACACCGGGGAGCTGTTTTTT	CAGLDRGAARANTGELFF
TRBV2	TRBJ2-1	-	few	TGTGCCAACACAACTTTCTCGAAACCCGAGCAGTTCTTC	CANTTFSKPEQFF
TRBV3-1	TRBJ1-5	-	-	TGTGCCTCCTGCCAAGCCCACAGGGCCGGTCAGCCCCAGCATTTT	CASCQAHRAGQPQHF
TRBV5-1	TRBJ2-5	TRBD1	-	TGCGCCAGCAGCCCAACGACAGGGGGGTATCAAGAGACCCAGTACTTC	CASSPTTGGYQETQYF
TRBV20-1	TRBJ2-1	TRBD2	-	TGCAGTGCTCCCGGACTAGCGTCCTCCTACAATGAGCAGTTCTTC	CSAPGLASSYNEQFF
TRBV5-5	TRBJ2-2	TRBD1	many	TGTGCCAGCAGAGTACCGGGACAGGAATACACCGGGGAGCTGTTTTTT	CASRVPGQEYTGELFF
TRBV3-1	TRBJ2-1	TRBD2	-	TGTGCCAGCAGCCAAGACAAAGAGCTAGCGGGGTCGATTCTCAATGAGCAGTTCTTC	CASSQDKELAGSILNEQFF
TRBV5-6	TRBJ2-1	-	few	TGTGCCAGCAGCTTGTCCCCTACAAAGCCTGAGCAGTTCTTC	CASSLSPTKPEQFF
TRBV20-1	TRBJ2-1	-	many	TGCAGTGCGGGAGAGGGGGGTAATAGTGAGCAGTTCTTC	CSAGEGGNSEQFF
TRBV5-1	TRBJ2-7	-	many	TGCGCCAGCACACCCCTCCCCGGGACCCTATTAGAGCAGTACTTC	CASTPLPGTLLEQYF
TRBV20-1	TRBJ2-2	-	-	TGCAGTGCTAGAGGCGGAGGGAGTGGCGGGGAGCTGTTTTTT	CSARGGGSGGELFF
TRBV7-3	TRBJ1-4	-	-	TGTGCCAGCAGCTTAAGTGGCCCCACGCCCGCTAATGAAAAACTGTTTTTT	CASSLSGPTPANEKLFF
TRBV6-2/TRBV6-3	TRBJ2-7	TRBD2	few	TGTGCCAGCAGTTACTCGATGGGCCTAGGCGGGAGCCGCTCCTACGAGCAGTACTTC	CASSYSMGLGGSRSYEQYF
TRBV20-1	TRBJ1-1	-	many	TGCAGTGCTAGAGCTGACAGGAACACTGAAGCTTTCTTT	CSARADRNTEAFF
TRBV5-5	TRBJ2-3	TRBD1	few	TGTGCCAGCAGCTTACCTGGGACAGGGGTCGGTACGCAGTATTTT	CASSLPGTGVGTQYF
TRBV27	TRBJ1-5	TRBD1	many	TGTGCCAGCTCCCCGGGGGCAGGGGGCAGACAGCCCCAGCATTTT	CASSPGAGGRQPQHF
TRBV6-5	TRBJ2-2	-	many	TGTGCCAGCAGCCACTCGGGGGCAGGGTGGAACACCGGGGAGCTGTTTTTT	CASSHSGAGWNTGELFF
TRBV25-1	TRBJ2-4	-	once	TGTGCCAGCAGTGGATTAAACATTCAGTACTTC	CASSGLNIQYF
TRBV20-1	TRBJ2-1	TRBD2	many	TGCAGTGCGACGGGGGTGACTAGCGGGGGGCATGATGAGCAGTTCTTC	CSATGVTSGGHDEQFF
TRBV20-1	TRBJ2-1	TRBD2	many	TGCAGTGCTAGAGAAAGGCGAGCGGGACCTTACAATGAGCAGTTCTTC	CSARERRAGPYNEQFF
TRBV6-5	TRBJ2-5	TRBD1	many	TGTGCCAGCAGTTTGACAGGGGCGTCGGTGACCCAGTACTTC	CASSLTGASVTQYF
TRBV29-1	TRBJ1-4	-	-	-	CSVGQGTNEKLLF
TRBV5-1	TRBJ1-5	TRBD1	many	TGCGCCAGCAGCTCCGACAGGGTGGAAATGGGTCAGCCCCAGCATTTT	CASSSDRVEMGQPQHF
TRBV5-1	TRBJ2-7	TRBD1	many	TGCGCCAGCAGCCTATCGGGACAGGGATACGAGCAGTACTTC	CASSLSGQGYEQYF
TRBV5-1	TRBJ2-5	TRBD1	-	TGCGCCAGCAGCTTGGAACCGGGACAGGCGTGGGAGACCCAGTACTTC	CASSLEPGQAWETQYF
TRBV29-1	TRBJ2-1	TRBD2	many	TGCAGCGTTGACGGACTAGCGGGAGGGGTGGCCTACAATGAGCAGTTCTTC	CSVDGLAGGVAYNEQFF
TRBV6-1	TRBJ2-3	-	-	TGTGCCAGCAGACTAGAACCCCGGTCCGATACGCAGTATTTT	CASRLEPRSDTQYF
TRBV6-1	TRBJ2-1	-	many	TGTGCCAGCAGCCTCTTCCTTTACACGAATGAGCAGTTCTTC	CASSLFLYTNEQFF
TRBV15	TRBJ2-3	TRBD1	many	TGTGCCACCAGCAGACCGGGACAGGGCACAGATACGCAGTATTTT	CATSRPGQGTDTQYF
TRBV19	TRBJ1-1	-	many	TGTGCCAGTAGTATATTTGGCACTGAAGCTTTCTTT	CASSIFGTEAFF
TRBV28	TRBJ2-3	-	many	TGTGCCAGCAGCCGACAGATCCCCGATACGCAGTATTTT	CASSRQIPDTQYF
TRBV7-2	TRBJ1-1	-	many	TGTGCCAGTCGGTTGGTGAACACTGAAGCTTTCTTT	CASRLVNTEAFF
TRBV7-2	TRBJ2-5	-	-	TGTGCCAGCAGCGCTACATGGACCCAGTACTTC	CASSATWTQYF
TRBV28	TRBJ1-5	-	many	TGTGCCAGCAGTTTCGGGACGGTGGGGGTTTGGCAGCCCCAGCATTTT	CASSFGTVGVWQPQHF
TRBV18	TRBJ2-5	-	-	TGTGCCAGCTCACCACTTCAGTCCGGGGTTGGAGAGACCCAGTACTTC	CASSPLQSGVGETQYF
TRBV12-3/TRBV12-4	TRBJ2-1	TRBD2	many	TGTGCCAGCAGACTAGCGGGAGTGAATGAGCAGTTCTTC	CASRLAGVNEQFF
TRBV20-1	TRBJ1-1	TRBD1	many	TGCAGTGCTCGCGCCTCGGGACAGGGGGCATCTGACACTGAAGCTTTCTTT	CSARASGQGASDTEAFF